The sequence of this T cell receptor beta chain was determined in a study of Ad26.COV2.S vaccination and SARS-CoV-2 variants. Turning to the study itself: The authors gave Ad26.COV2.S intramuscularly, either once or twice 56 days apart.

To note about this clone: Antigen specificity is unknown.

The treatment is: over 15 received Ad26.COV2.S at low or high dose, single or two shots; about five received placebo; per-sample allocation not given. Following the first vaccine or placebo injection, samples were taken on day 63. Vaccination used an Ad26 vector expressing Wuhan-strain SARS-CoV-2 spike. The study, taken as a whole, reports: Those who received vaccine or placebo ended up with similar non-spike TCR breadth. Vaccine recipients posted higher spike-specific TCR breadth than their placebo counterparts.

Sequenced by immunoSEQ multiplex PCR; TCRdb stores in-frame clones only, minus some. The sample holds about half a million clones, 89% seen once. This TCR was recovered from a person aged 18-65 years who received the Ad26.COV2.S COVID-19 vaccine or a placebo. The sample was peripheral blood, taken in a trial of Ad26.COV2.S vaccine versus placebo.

CDR3 sequence (DNA): TGTGCCAGCAGCCAAGTTCCCCAGAGGAGGGACAAAAACATTCAGTACTTC. The encoded protein is CASSQVPQRRDKNIQYF. V gene TRBV4-2 combines with J gene TRBJ2-4, with D possibly TRBD2 on 6 matching bases. CDR3 length: 17 residues. Germline V lookup: CDR1 LGHNA, CDR2 YNFKEQ. Trimming took 1 base from V and 3 from J, leaving 16 bases between them.